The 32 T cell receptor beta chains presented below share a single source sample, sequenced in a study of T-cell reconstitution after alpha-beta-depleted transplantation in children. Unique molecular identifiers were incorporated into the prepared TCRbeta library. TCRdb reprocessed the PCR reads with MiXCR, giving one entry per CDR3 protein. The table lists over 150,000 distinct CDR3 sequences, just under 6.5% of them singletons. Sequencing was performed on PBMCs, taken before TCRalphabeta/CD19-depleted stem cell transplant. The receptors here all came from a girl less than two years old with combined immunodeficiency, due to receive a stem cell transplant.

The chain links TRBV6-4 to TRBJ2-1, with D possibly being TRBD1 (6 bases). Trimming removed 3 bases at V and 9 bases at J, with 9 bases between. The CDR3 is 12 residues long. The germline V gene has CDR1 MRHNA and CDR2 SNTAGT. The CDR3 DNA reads TGTGCCAGCAGTGAGGGGGCAAGTGAGCAGTTCTTC. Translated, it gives CASSEGASEQFF.

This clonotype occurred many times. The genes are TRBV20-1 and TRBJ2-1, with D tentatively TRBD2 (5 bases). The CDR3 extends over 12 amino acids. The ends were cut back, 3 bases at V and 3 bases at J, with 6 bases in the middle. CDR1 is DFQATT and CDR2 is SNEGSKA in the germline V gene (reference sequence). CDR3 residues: CSASGNYNEQFF. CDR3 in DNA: TGCAGTGCTAGCGGGAACTACAATGAGCAGTTCTTC.

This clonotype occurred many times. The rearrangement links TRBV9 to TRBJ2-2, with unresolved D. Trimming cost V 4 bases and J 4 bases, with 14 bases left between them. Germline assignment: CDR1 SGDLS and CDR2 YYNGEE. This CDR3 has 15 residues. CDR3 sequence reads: CASSPSHLGTGELFF. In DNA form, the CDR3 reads TGTGCCAGCAGCCCCTCCCATCTGGGCACCGGGGAGCTGTTTTTT.

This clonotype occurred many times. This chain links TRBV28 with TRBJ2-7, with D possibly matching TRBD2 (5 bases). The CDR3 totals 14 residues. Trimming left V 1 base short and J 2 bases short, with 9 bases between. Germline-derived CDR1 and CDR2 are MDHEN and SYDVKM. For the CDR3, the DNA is TGTGCCAGCAGTTTATTGAGCGGAACCTACGAGCAGTACTTC. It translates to CASSLLSGTYEQYF.

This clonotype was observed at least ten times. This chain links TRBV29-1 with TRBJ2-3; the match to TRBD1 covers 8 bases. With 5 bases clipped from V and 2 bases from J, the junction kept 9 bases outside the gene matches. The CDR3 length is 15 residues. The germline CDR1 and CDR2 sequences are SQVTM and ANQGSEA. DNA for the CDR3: TGCAGCGTTCCCCCGCGGGACAGGACCACAGATACGCAGTATTTT. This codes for CSVPPRDRTTDTQYF.

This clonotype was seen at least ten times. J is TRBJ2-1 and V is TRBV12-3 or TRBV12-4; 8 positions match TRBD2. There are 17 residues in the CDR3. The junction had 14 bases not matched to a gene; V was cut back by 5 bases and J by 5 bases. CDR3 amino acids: CASSDGGDLPLDNEQFF. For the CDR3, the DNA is TGTGCCAGCAGTGACGGGGGGGATCTCCCTCTCGACAATGAGCAGTTCTTC.

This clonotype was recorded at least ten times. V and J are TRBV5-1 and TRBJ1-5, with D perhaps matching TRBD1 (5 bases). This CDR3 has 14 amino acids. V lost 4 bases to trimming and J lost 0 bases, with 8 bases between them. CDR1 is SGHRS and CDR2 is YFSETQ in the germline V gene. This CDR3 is CASSPTGSNQPQHF. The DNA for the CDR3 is TGCGCCAGCAGCCCCACAGGTAGCAATCAGCCCCAGCATTTT.

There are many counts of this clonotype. The CDR3 DNA reads as TGTGCCAGCACCCCCCGGACAGGAGCTGAAGCTTTCTTT. It is translated as CASTPRTGAEAFF. The chain joins TRBV7-6 to TRBJ1-1; 7 bases are shared with TRBD1. Germline values: CDR1 SGHVS, CDR2 FNYEAQ. The V gene end was trimmed by 7 bases and the J gene end by 6 bases; junction bases not matched to a gene: 8. The length of the CDR3 is 13 residues.

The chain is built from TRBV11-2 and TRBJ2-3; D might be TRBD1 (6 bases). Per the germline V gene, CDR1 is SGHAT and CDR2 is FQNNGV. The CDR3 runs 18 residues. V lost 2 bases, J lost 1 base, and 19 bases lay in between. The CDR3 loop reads CASSLRIPQGPGTDTQYF. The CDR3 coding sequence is TGTGCCAGCAGCTTAAGGATCCCCCAGGGGCCCGGCACAGATACGCAGTATTTT.

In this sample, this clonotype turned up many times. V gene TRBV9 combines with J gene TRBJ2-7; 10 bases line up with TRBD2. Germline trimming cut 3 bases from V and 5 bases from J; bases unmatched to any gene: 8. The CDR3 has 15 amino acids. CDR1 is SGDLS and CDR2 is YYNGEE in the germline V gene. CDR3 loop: CASSAERGGPHEQYF. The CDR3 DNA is TGTGCCAGCAGCGCCGAGCGGGGGGGCCCCCACGAGCAGTACTTC.

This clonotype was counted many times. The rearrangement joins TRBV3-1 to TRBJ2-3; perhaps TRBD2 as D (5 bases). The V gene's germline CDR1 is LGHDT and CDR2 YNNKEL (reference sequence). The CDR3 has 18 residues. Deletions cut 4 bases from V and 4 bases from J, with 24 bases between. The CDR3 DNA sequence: TGTGCCAGCAGCCCGCCAGGTCGTAGCGTGATCCTCCCAGATACGCAGTATTTT. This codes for CASSPPGRSVILPDTQYF.

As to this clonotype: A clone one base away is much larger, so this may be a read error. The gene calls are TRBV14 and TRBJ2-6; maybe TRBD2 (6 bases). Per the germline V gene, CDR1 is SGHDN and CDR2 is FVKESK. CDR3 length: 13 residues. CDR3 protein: CASSAGWANVPTF. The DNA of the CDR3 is TGTGCCAGCAGCGCGGGGTGGGCCAACGTCCCGACTTTC.

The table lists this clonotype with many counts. The CDR3: CASSLVGGQMNTEAFF. The CDR3 nucleotides are TGCGCCAGCAGCTTGGTTGGGGGGCAAATGAACACTGAAGCTTTCTTT. The chain employs TRBV5-1 and TRBJ1-1, with D possibly TRBD1 on 6 matching bases. This CDR3 spans 16 amino acids. In germline, CDR1 is SGHRS, CDR2 YFSETQ. Trimming removed 0 bases from V and 0 bases from J, with 12 bases in between.

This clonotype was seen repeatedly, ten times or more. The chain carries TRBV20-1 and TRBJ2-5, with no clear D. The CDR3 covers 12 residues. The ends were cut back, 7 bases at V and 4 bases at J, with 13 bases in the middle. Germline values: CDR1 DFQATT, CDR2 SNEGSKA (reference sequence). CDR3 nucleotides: TGCAGTGTTACCGGGCTCATAGAGACCCAGTACTTC. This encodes CSVTGLIETQYF.

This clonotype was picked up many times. The CDR3 reads CASEDRGNTEAFF. CDR3 sequence (DNA): TGTGCCAGCGAGGACAGGGGGAACACTGAAGCTTTCTTT. V is TRBV28 and J is TRBJ1-1; TRBD1 matches at 9 bases. The V gene's germline CDR1 is MDHEN and CDR2 SYDVKM. Unmatched junction bases numbered 2, after V lost 8 bases and J lost 1 base. The CDR3 length is 13 residues. Drawing the rest from reference TRBV28 and TRBJ1-1, the complete variable domain is DVKVTQSSRYLVKRTGEKVFLECVQDMDHENMFWYRQDPGLGLRLIYFSYDVKMKEKGDIPEGYSVSREKKERFSLILESASTNQTSMYLCASEDRGNTEAFFGQGTRLTVV.

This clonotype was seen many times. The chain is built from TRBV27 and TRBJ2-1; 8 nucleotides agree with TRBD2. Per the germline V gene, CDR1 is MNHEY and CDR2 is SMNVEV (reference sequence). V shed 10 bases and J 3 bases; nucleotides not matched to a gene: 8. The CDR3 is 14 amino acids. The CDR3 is CATQAGVYYNEQFF. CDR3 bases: TGTGCCACCCAAGCGGGAGTATACTACAATGAGCAGTTCTTC.

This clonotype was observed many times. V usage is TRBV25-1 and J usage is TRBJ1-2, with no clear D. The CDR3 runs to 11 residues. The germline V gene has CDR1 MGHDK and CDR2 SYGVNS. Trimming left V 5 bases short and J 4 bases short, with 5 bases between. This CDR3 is CASSKGYGYTF. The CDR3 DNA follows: TGTGCCAGCAGTAAGGGCTATGGCTACACCTTC.

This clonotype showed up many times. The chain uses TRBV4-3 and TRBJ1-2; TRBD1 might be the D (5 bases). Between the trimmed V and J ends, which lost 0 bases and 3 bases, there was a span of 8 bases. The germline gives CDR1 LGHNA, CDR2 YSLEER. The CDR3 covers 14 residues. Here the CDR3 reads CASSQDPQDYGYTF. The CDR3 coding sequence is TGCGCCAGCAGCCAAGATCCACAGGACTATGGCTACACCTTC.

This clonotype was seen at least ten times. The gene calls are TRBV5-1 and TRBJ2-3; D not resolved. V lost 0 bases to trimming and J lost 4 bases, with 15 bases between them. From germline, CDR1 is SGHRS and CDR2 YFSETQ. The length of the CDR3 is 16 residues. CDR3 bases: TGCGCCAGCAGCTTGGGGAACGGCCTACCTCCAGATACGCAGTATTTT. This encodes CASSLGNGLPPDTQYF.

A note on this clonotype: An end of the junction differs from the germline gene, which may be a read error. CDR3 nucleotides: TGTGCCATCAGCCTGGGGACAGCCTTCTACGAGCAGTACTTC. Amino acid sequence: CAISLGTAFYEQYF. V usage is TRBV4-2 and J usage is TRBJ2-7, with 7 bases aligning to TRBD1. CDR1 and CDR2 from the germline V gene are LGHNA and YNFKEQ. The CDR3 covers 14 residues.

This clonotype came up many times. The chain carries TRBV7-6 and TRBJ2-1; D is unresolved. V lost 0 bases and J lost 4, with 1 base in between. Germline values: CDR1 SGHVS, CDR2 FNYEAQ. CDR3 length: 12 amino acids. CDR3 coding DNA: TGTGCCAGCAGCTTAGCTTACAATGAGCAGTTCTTC. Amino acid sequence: CASSLAYNEQFF.

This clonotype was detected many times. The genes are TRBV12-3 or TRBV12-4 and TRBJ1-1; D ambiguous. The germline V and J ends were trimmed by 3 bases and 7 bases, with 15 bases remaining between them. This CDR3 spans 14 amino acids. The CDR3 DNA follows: TGTGCCAGCAGTTTCAGGCAGGTGATATTTGAAGCTTTCTTT. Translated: CASSFRQVIFEAFF.

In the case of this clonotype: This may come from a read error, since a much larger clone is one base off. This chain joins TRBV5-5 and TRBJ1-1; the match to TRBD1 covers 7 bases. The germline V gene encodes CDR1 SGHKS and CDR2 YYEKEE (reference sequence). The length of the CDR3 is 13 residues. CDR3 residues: CASSLAGGAEALF. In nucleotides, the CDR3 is TGTGCCAGCAGCTTGGCAGGGGGGGCTGAAGCTTTATTT. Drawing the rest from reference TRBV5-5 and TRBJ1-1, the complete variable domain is DAGVTQSPTHLIKTRGQQVTLRCSPISGHKSVSWYQQVLGQGPQFIFQYYEKEERGRGNFPDRFSARQFPNYSSELNVNALLLGDSALYLCASSLAGGAEALFGQGTRLTVV.

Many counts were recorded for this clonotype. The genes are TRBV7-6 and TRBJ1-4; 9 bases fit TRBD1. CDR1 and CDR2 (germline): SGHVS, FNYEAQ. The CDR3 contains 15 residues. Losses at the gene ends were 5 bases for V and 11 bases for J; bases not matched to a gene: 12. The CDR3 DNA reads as TGTGCCAGCAGCCGTTGGACAGGGGAGAGGTCGAAACTGTTTTTT. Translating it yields CASSRWTGERSKLFF.

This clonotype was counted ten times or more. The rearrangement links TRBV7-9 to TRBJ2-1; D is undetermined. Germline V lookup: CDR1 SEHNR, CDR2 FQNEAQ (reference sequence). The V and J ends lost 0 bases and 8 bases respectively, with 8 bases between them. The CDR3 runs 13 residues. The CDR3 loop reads CASSLALTDEQFF. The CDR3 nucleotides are TGTGCCAGCAGCTTAGCCCTAACTGATGAGCAGTTCTTC.

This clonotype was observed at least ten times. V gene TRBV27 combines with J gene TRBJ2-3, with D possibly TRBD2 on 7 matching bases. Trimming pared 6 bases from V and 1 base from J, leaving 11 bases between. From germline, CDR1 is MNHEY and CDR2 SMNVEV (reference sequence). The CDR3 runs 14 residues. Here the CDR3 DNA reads TGTGCCAGCAGATCGGGGGGCGGCACAGATACGCAGTATTTT. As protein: CASRSGGGTDTQYF.

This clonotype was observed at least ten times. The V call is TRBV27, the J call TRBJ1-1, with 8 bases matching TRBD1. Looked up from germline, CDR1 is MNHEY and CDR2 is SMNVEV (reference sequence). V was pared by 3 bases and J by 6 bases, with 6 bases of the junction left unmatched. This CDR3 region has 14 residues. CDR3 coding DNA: TGTGCCAGCAGTTTCGGCAGGGGGCCGCCTGAAGCTTTCTTT. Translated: CASSFGRGPPEAFF.

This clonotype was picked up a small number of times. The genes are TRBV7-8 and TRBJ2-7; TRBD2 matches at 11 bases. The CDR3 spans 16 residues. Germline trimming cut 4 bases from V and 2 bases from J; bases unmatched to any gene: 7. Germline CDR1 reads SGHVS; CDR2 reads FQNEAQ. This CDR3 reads CASSSTGLAAAYEQYF. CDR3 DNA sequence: TGTGCCAGCAGCTCGACGGGACTAGCGGCGGCCTACGAGCAGTACTTC. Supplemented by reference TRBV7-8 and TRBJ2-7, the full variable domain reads GAGVSQSPRYKVAKRGQDVALRCDPISGHVSLFWYQQALGQGPEFLTYFQNEAQLDKSGLPSDRFFAERPEGSVSTLKIQRTQQEDSAVYLCASSSTGLAAAYEQYFGPGTRLTVT.

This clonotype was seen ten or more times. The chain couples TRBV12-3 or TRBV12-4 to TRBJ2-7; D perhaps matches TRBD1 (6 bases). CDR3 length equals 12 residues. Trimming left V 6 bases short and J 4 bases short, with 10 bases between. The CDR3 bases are TGTGCCAGCAGCCGGACAGCTTACGAGCAGTACTTC. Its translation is CASSRTAYEQYF.

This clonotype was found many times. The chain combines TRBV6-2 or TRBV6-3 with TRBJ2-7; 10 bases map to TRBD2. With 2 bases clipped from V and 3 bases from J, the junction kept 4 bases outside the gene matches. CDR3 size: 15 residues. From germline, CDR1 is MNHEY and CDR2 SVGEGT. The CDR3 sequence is CASSYGTSGNYEQYF. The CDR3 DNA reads TGTGCCAGCAGTTACGGCACTAGCGGGAACTACGAGCAGTACTTC.

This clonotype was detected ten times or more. CDR3 coding DNA: TGTGCCATCAGTGAGCCCGGGCGCACAGATACGCAGTATTTT. It translates to CAISEPGRTDTQYF. V gene TRBV10-3 combines with J gene TRBJ2-3, with no clear D. This CDR3 has 14 amino acids. Trimming took 2 bases from V and 1 from J, leaving 7 bases between them. Germline V gene data show CDR1 as ENHRY and CDR2 as SYGVKD.

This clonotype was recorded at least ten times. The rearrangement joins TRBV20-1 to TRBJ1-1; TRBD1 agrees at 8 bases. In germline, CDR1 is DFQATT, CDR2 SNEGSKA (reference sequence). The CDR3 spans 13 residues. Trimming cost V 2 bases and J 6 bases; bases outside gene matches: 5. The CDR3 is CSARWTGRPEAFF. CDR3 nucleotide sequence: TGCAGTGCTAGATGGACAGGGAGACCTGAAGCTTTCTTT.